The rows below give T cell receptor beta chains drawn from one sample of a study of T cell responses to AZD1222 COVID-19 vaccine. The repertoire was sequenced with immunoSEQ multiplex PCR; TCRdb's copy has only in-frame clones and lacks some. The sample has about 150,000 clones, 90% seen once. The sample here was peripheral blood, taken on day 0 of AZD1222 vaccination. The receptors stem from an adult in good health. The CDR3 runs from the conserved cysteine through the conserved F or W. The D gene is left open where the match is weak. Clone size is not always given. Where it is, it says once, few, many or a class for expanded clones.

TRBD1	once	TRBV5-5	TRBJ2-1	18	TGTGCCAGCAGCTTGGTACCTTTTCAGGACAGGGGTGTAAATGAGCAGTTCTTC	CASSLVPFQDRGVNEQFF
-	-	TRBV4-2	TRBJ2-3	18	TGTGCCAGCAGCCAAGATAGGTCCCGGGGATATGAGGCAGATACGCAGTATTTT	CASSQDRSRGYEADTQYF
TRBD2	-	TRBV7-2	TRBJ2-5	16	TGTGCCAGCAGCCGCCGGGGAGCGGGGACCCAAGAGACCCAGTACTTC	CASSRRGAGTQETQYF
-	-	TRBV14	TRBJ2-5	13	TGTGCCAGCAGCCAAGGCAGGGTAGAGACCCAGTACTTC	CASSQGRVETQYF
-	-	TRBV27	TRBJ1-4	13	TGTGCCAGCAGTTTCAGGACTGGGGAAAAACTGTTTTTT	CASSFRTGEKLFF
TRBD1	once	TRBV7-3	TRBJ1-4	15	TGTGCCAGCAGCTTAGTCCGGGACAGGGAGGAAAAACTGTTTTTT	CASSLVRDREEKLFF
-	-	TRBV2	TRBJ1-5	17	TGTGCCAGCAGATTTGCCGGAACTAGATATAGCAATCAGCCCCAGCATTTT	CASRFAGTRYSNQPQHF
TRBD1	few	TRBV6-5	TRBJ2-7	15	TGTGCCAGCAGCGGGCCCGACAGGGGGCACTACGAGCAGTACTTC	CASSGPDRGHYEQYF
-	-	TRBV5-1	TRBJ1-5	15	TGCGCCAGCAGCCCGGACGGGCAGGTGAATCAGCCCCAGCATTTT	CASSPDGQVNQPQHF
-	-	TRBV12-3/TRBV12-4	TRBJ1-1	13	TGTGCCAGCAGTTTAGGTTGGAACACTGAAGCTTTCTTT	CASSLGWNTEAFF
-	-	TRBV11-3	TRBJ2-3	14	TGTGCCAGCAGCTTGCGGGGGCGGGCAGATACGCAGTATTTT	CASSLRGRADTQYF
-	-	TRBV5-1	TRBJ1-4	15	TGCGCCAGCAGAAGTAACGACAGGACTAATGAAAAACTGTTTTTT	CASRSNDRTNEKLFF
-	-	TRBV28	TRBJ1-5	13	TGTGCCAGCAGTTTATCACAGGGAAAGACCCAGCATTTT	CASSLSQGKTQHF
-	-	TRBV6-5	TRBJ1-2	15	TGTGCCAGCAGTTACGGGGGAGGTCAAGTCTATGGCTACACCTTC	CASSYGGGQVYGYTF
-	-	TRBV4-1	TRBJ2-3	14	TGCGCCAGCAGCCAAGGAATCCGGACAGATACGCAGTATTTT	CASSQGIRTDTQYF
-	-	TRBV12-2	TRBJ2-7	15	TGTGCAAGTCGCCGACCTGCTGCGGGTTTCTACGAGCAGTACTTC	CASRRPAAGFYEQYF
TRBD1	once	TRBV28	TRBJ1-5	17	TGTGCCAGCAGACCCGCTCTCAGGGGGCGGACTTACCAGCCCCAGCATTTT	CASRPALRGRTYQPQHF
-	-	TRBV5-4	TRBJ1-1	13	TGTGCCAGCAGCTGGTTGGAGGGGGAGGTAGCTTTCTTT	CASSWLEGEVAFF
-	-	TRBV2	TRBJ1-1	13	TGTGCCAGCAGTATGGACAGTAACACTGAAGCTTTCTTT	CASSMDSNTEAFF
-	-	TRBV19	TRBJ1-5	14	TGTGCCAGTAGTATCGTTAGCCTCAATCAGCCCCAGCATTTT	CASSIVSLNQPQHF
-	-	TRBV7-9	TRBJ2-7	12	TGTGCCAGCAGCCTCGACAACTACGAGCAGTACTTC	CASSLDNYEQYF
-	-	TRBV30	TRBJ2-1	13	TGTGCCTGCTCGCGGGGTTTCTACAATGAGCAGTTCTTC	CACSRGFYNEQFF
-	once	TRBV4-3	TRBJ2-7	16	TGCGCCAGCAGCCAAGATTTTCGCGAGGTAGGACACGAGCAGTACTTC	CASSQDFREVGHEQYF
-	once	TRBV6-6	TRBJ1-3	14	TGTGCCAGCAGCCCCGGTTTGTCTGGAAACACCATATATTTT	CASSPGLSGNTIYF
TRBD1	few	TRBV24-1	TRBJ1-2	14	TGTGCCACCAGTGGGACAGGGGAGGCATATGGCTACACCTTC	CATSGTGEAYGYTF
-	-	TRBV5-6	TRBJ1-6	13	TGTGCCAGCTGTCAACAGCCGAATTCACCCCTCCACTTT	CASCQQPNSPLHF
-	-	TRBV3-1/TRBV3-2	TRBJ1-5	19	TGTGCCAGCAGCCAAGGGAGGCCGGTAGGGGTGCGAGAGTGGCAGCCCCAGCATTTT	CASSQGRPVGVREWQPQHF
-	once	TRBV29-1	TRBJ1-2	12	TGCAGCGGGGACACGGGAAACTATGGCTACACCTTC	CSGDTGNYGYTF
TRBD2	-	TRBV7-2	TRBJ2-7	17	TGTGCCAGCAGCCTCGCCCGGACTAGCGGGAACCCCTACGAGCAGTACTTC	CASSLARTSGNPYEQYF
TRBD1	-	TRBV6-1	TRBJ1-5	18	TGTGCCAGCAGTGACGTACAGGGGCGAGGGTATAGCAATCAGCCCCAGCATTTT	CASSDVQGRGYSNQPQHF
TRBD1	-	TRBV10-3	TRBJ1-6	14	TGTGCCACCGGTGGGACAGCCGAATTATCACCCCTCCACTTT	CATGGTAELSPLHF
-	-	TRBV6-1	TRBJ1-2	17	TGTGCCAGCAGTGAAAGGGTGGGGACATCACGGGGGTATGGCTACACCTTC	CASSERVGTSRGYGYTF
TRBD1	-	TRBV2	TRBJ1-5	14	TGTGCCAGCAGTGAATTGACAGGGGTACAGCCCCAGCATTTT	CASSELTGVQPQHF
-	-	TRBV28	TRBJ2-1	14	TGTGCCAGCAGTTTACCGGATTCCTACAATGAGCAGTTCTTC	CASSLPDSYNEQFF
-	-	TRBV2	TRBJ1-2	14	TGTGCCAGCAGTGCAGTAGGGGACCCCTATGGCTACACCTTC	CASSAVGDPYGYTF
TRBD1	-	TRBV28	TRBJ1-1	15	TGTGCCAGCAGTTTATCGCAGGGGGGAAAGACTGAAGCTTTCTTT	CASSLSQGGKTEAFF
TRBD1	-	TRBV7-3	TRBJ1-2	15	TGTGCCAGCAGCTTAATGGGGACAGGGGACTATGGCTACACCTTC	CASSLMGTGDYGYTF
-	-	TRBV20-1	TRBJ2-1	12	TGCAGTGCTAGTACTTTGGGACATGAGCAGTTCTTC	CSASTLGHEQFF
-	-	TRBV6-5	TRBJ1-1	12	TGTGCCAGCAGGGGGGGCTACACTGAAGCTTTCTTT	CASRGGYTEAFF
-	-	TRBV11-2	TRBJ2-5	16	TGTGCCAGCAGCCAGTTGAGGGGCCCTTTTTCTGAGACCCAGTACTTC	CASSQLRGPFSETQYF
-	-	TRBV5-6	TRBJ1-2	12	TGTGCCAGCAGCTTGTTGGCAGGTGGCTACACCTTC	CASSLLAGGYTF
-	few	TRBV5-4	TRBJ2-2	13	TGTGCCAGCAGCGGAGGTTACACCGGGGAGCTGTTTTTT	CASSGGYTGELFF
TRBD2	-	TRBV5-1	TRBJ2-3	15	TGCGCCAGCAGCCGGCGCGGGAGCCAAACAGATACGCAGTATTTT	CASSRRGSQTDTQYF
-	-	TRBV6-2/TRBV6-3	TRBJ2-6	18	TGTGCCAGCAGTTCTTGGACGGATTTTCAGCTTGGGGCCAACGTCCTGACTTTC	CASSSWTDFQLGANVLTF
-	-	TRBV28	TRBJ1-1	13	TGTGCCAGCAGTTCTTCACCAAACACTGAAGCTTTCTTT	CASSSSPNTEAFF
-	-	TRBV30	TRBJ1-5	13	TGTGCCTGGAGTGGGGGCAGCAATCAGCCCCAGCATTTT	CAWSGGSNQPQHF
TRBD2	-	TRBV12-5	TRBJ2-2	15	TGTGCTAGTGGTTCAGTAGCGGGGGCCACCGGGGAGCTGTTTTTT	CASGSVAGATGELFF
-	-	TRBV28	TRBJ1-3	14	TGTGCCAGCACCTTGGGGGTCCTGAGAAACACCATATATTTT	CASTLGVLRNTIYF
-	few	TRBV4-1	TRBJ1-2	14	TGCGCCAGCAGCCAAGTCCGACGGGGGAATGGCTACACCTTC	CASSQVRRGNGYTF
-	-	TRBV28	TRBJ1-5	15	TGTGCCAGCAGTTTAATTGGGGGGGAATATCAGCCCCAGCATTTT	CASSLIGGEYQPQHF
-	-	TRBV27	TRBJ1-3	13	TGTGCCAGCAGGCTCCACTCTGGAAACACCATATATTTT	CASRLHSGNTIYF
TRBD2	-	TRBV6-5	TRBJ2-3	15	TGTGCCAGCAGGCTAGCGGGGGCTAGCACAGATACGCAGTATTTT	CASRLAGASTDTQYF
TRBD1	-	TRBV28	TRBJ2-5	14	TGTGCCAGCAGTTTAGGGACAGGGCCAGAGACCCAGTACTTC	CASSLGTGPETQYF
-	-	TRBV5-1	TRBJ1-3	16	TGCGCCAGCAGCTTGGAATTCAGAGACTCTGGAAACACCATATATTTT	CASSLEFRDSGNTIYF